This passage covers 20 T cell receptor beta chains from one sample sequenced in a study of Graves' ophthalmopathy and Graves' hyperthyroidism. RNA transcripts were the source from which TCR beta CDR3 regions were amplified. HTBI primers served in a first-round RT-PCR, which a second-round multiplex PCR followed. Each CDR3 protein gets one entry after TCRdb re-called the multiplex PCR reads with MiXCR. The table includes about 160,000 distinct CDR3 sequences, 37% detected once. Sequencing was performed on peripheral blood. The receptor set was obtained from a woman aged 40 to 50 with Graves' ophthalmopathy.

As DNA, the CDR3 is TGTGCCAGCAGTTTTGGGGACAGGGGCTCCTACGAGCAGTACTTC. Translating it yields CASSFGDRGSYEQYF. This chain connects TRBV12-3 or TRBV12-4 to TRBJ2-7, with TRBD1 matching 10 bases. J lost 0 bases, V lost 3 bases, and 2 bases had no gene match. This CDR3 contains 15 residues.

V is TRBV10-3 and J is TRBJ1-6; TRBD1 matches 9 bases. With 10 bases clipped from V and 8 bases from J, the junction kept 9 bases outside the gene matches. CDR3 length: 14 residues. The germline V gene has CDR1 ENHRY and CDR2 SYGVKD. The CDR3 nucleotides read TGTGCCAACTCGCCGGGACAGGGATATTCACCCCTCCACTTT. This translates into CANSPGQGYSPLHF.

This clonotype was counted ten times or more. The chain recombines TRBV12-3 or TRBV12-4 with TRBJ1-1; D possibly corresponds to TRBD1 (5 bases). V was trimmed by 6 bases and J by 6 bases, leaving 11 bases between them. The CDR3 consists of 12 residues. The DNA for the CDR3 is TGTGCCAGCAGCTCTGACAGCCCTGAAGCTTTCTTT. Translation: CASSSDSPEAFF.

The CDR3 sequence is CASSQRAGDAGELFF. The CDR3 region has the DNA TGTGCCAGCAGCCAACGGGCAGGGGATGCCGGGGAGCTGTTTTTT. J is TRBJ2-2 and V is TRBV14, with TRBD1 as a possible D gene (6 bases). CDR3 size: 15 residues. Germline lookup yields CDR1 SGHDN and CDR2 FVKESK. V lost 2 bases to trimming and J lost 6 bases, with 13 bases between them.

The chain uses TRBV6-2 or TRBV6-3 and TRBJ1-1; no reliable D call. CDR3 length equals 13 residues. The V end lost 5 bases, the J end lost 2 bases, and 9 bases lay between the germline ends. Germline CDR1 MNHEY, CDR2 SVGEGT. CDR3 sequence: CASSRSINTEAFF. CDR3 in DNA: TGTGCCAGCAGTCGATCAATTAACACTGAAGCTTTCTTT.

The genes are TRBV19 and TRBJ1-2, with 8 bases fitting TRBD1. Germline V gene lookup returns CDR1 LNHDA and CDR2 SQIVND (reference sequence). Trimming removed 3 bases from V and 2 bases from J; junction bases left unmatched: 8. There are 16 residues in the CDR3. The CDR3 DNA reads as TGTGCCAGTAGTATCCTCGAGGGACAGGCGAACTATGGCTACACCTTC. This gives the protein CASSILEGQANYGYTF.

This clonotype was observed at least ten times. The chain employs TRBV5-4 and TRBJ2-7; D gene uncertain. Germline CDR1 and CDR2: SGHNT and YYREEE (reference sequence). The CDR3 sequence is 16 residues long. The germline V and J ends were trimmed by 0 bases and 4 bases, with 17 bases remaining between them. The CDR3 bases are TGTGCCAGCAGCTTGGGACAAGACCAGAGTGGATACGAGCAGTACTTC. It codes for CASSLGQDQSGYEQYF.

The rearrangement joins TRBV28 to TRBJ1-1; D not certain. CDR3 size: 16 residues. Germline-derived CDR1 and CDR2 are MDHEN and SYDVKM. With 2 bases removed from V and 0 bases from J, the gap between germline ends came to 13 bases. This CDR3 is CASSLEAMLMNTEAFF. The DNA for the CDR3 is TGTGCCAGCAGTTTAGAGGCTATGCTGATGAACACTGAAGCTTTCTTT. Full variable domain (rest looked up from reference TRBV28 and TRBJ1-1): DVKVTQSSRYLVKRTGEKVFLECVQDMDHENMFWYRQDPGLGLRLIYFSYDVKMKEKGDIPEGYSVSREKKERFSLILESASTNQTSMYLCASSLEAMLMNTEAFFGQGTRLTVV.

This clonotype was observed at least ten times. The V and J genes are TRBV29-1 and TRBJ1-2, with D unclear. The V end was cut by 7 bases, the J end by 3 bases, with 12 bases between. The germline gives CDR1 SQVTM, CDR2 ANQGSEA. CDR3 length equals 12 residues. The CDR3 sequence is CSASLGDYGYTF. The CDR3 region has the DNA TGCAGCGCATCTCTCGGGGACTATGGCTACACCTTC.

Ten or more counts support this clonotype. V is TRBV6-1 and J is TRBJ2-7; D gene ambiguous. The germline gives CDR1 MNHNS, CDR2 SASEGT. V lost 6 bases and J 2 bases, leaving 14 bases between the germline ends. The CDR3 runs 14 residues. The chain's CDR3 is CASRARTDAYEQYF. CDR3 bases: TGTGCCAGCAGGGCCAGGACCGACGCCTACGAGCAGTACTTC.

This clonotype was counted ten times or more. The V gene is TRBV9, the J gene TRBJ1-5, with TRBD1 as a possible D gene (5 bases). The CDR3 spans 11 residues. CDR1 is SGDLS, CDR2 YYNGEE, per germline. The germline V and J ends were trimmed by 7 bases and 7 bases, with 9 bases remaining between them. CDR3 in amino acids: CASGRGQPQHF. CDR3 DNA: TGTGCCAGCGGGCGGGGGCAGCCCCAGCATTTT.

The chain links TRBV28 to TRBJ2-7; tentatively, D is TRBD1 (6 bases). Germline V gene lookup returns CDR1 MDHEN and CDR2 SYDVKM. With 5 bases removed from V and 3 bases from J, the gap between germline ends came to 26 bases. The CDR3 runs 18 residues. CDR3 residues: CASSPTSDKTGLDYEQYF. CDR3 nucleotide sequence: TGTGCCAGCAGTCCTACATCCGACAAAACAGGGCTGGACTACGAGCAGTACTTC.

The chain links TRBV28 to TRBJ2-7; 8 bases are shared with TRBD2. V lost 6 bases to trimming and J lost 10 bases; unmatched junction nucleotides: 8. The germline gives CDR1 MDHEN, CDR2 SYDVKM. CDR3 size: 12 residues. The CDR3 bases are TGTGCCAGCAGCACGGCGGGGGGCCTCCAGTACTTC. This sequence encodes CASSTAGGLQYF.

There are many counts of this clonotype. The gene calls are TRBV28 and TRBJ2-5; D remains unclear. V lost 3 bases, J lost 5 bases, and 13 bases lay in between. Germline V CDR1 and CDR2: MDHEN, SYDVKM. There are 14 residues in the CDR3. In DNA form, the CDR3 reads TGTGCCAGCAGTTTTGTCGCCCCCCGGGAGACCCAGTACTTC. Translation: CASSFVAPRETQYF.

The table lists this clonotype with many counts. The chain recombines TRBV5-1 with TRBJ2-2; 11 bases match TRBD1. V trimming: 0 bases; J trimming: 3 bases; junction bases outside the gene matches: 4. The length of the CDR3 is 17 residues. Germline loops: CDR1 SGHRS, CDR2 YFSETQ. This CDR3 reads CASSLGTGGRDTGELFF. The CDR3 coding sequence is TGCGCCAGCAGCTTGGGGACAGGGGGCCGCGACACCGGGGAGCTGTTTTTT.

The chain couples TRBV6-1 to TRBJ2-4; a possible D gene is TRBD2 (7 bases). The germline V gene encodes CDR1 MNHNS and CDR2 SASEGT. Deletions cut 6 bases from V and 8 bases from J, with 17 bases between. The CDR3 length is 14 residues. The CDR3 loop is CASRPGGAGDIQYF. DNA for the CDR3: TGTGCCAGCAGGCCTGGGGGGGCGGGGGACATTCAGTACTTC.

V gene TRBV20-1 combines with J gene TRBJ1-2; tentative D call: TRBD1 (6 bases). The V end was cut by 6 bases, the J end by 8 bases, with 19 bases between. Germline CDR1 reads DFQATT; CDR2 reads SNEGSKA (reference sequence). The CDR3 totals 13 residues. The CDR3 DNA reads TGCAGTGCCTGGGGGGGGGCGTTTGAGGGCTACACCTTC. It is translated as CSAWGGAFEGYTF.

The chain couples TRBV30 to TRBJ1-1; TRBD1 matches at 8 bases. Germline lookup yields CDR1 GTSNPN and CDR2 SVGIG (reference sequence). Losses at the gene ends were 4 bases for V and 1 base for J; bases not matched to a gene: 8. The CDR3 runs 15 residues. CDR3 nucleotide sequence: TGTGCCTGGACCTTGACAGGGGCCCCGAACACTGAAGCTTTCTTT. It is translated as CAWTLTGAPNTEAFF. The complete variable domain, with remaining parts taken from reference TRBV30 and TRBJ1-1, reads SQTIHQWPATLVQPVGSPLSLECTVEGTSNPNLYWYRQAAGRGLQLLFYSVGIGQISSEVPQNLSASRPQDRQFILSSKKLLLSDSGFYLCAWTLTGAPNTEAFFGQGTRLTVV.

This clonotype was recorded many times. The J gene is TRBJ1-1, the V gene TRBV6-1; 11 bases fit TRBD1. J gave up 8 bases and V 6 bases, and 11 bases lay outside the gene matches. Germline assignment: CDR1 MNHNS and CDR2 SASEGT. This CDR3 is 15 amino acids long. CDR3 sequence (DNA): TGTGCCAGCAGCAAAGCCGGGACAGGGGGTTTCGAAGCTTTCTTT. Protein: CASSKAGTGGFEAFF.

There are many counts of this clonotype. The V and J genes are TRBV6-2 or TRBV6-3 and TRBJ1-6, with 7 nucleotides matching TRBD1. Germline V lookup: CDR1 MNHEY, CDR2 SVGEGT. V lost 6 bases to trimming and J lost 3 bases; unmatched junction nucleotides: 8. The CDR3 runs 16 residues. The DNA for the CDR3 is TGTGCCAGCAGAACGCCCGGGACAGACTATAATTCACCCCTCCACTTT. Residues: CASRTPGTDYNSPLHF.